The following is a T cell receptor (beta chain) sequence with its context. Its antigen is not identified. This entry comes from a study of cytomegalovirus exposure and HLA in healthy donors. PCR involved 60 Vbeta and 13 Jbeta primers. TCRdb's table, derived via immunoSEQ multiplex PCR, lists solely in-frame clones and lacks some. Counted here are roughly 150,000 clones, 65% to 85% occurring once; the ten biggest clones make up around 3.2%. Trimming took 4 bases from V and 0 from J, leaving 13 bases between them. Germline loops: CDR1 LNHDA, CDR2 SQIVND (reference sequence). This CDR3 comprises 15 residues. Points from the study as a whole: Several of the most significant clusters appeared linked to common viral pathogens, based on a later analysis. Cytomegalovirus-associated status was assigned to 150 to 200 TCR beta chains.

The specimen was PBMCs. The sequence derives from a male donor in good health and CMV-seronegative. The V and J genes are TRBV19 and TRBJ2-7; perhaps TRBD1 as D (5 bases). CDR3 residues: CASSTTPDSSYEQYF. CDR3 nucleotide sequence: TGTGCCAGTAGTACTACCCCCGACAGCTCCTACGAGCAGTACTTC.